The 10 T cell receptor beta chains given below trace back to one sample, sequenced in a study of cytomegalovirus exposure and HLA in healthy donors. Primers for the PCR totalled 60 Vbeta and 13 Jbeta. Measured with immunoSEQ multiplex PCR; TCRdb has only the in-frame clones, and not every one. Listed are roughly 69,000 clones; 1.5% to 2% falls within the top ten. The material sequenced was PBMCs. The receptors were gathered from a young woman in good health and CMV-seronegative.

The chain joins TRBV18 to TRBJ1-1; perhaps TRBD1 as D (6 bases). The CDR3 runs to 13 residues. The ends were cut back, 6 bases at V and 0 bases at J, with 8 bases in the middle. Germline V CDR1 and CDR2: KGHSH, LQKENI. CDR3 DNA: TGTGCCAGCTCGTCAGGGGTGAACACTGAAGCTTTCTTT. It is translated as CASSSGVNTEAFF.

By frequency, this clone registers medium-sized. The J gene is TRBJ1-4, the V gene TRBV7-9; D not certain. Trimming left V 5 bases short and J 5 bases short, with 18 bases between. CDR3 length: 16 residues. CDR1 is SEHNR, CDR2 FQNEAQ, per germline (reference sequence). The CDR3 loop is CASSQQIPGENEKLFF. CDR3 in DNA: TGTGCCAGCAGCCAACAAATTCCAGGCGAGAATGAAAAACTGTTTTTT.

The chain uses TRBV29-1 and TRBJ2-5; 9 nucleotides match TRBD1. Trimming took 2 bases from V and 1 from J; bases not matched to a gene: 5. CDR3 size: 15 residues. From germline, CDR1 is SQVTM and CDR2 ANQGSEA. The CDR3 coding sequence is TGCAGCGTTGAAAGGACAGGGGAAAGCCAAGAGACCCAGTACTTC. Amino acid sequence: CSVERTGESQETQYF.

The chain couples TRBV4-2 to TRBJ2-7; TRBD2 matches at 8 bases. The CDR3 is 15 amino acids. CDR1 and CDR2 from the germline V gene are LGHNA and YNFKEQ. J lost 0 bases, V lost 3 bases, and 4 bases had no gene match. The CDR3 is CASSHPLADSYEQYF. CDR3 DNA: TGTGCCAGCAGCCATCCACTAGCGGACTCCTACGAGCAGTACTTC.

The rearrangement links TRBV6-5 to TRBJ1-6, with TRBD1 identical over 8 bases. The CDR3 runs to 15 residues. Germline CDR1 MNHEY, CDR2 SVGAGI. V trimming: 4 bases; J trimming: 6 bases; junction bases outside the gene matches: 5. The CDR3 nucleotides are TGTGCCAGCAGTTCAGGGGGCGCGGGTAATTCACCCCTCCACTTT. Its translation: CASSSGGAGNSPLHF.

The chain is built from TRBV4-2 and TRBJ2-1; D may be TRBD2 (6 bases). Deletions cut 5 bases from V and 0 bases from J, with 11 bases between. The germline gives CDR1 LGHNA, CDR2 YNFKEQ. The CDR3 sequence is 15 residues long. The CDR3 sequence is CASSGSEGSYNEQFF. For the CDR3, the DNA is TGTGCCAGCAGCGGATCGGAGGGCTCCTACAATGAGCAGTTCTTC.

This chain uses TRBV28 with TRBJ2-3, with TRBD2 identical over 9 bases. V was clipped by 4 bases and J by 6 bases; unmatched bases: 11. The CDR3 totals 16 residues. Germline V lookup: CDR1 MDHEN, CDR2 SYDVKM. The CDR3 DNA sequence: TGTGCCAGCAGTTGGGGGACTAGCCTCAAGACGGATACGCAGTATTTT. Amino acid sequence: CASSWGTSLKTDTQYF. Variable domain in full (rest from reference TRBV28 and TRBJ2-3): DVKVTQSSRYLVKRTGEKVFLECVQDMDHENMFWYRQDPGLGLRLIYFSYDVKMKEKGDIPEGYSVSREKKERFSLILESASTNQTSMYLCASSWGTSLKTDTQYFGPGTRLTVL.

V is TRBV7-3 and J is TRBJ2-2, with 7 bases matching TRBD1. Per germline, CDR1 SGHTA and CDR2 FQGTGA. V was clipped by 4 bases and J by 4 bases; unmatched bases: 12. The CDR3 runs 17 residues. The CDR3 nucleotides are TGTGCCAGCAGCTCACGGGACAGACGGAGAACCACCGGGGAGCTGTTTTTT. Translating it yields CASSSRDRRRTTGELFF.

The rearrangement joins TRBV30 to TRBJ2-3, with D maybe TRBD1 (5 bases). V shed 2 bases and J shed 5 bases, with 5 bases lying between them. Germline V gene data show CDR1 as GTSNPN and CDR2 as SVGIG (reference sequence). There are 11 residues in the CDR3. CDR3 in amino acids: CAWSTGDTQYF. The DNA of the CDR3 is TGTGCCTGGAGTACAGGAGATACGCAGTATTTT.

The V call is TRBV15, the J call TRBJ2-6; D is unresolved. V lost 3 bases and J 0 bases, leaving 9 bases between the germline ends. CDR3 length: 16 amino acids. CDR1 is LNHNV, CDR2 YYDKDF, per germline (reference sequence). CDR3 residues: CATSSGRSSGANVLTF. The CDR3 DNA is TGTGCCACCAGCAGCGGCCGGAGCTCTGGGGCCAACGTCCTGACTTTC.